These 20 T cell receptor beta chains came from one sample sequenced in a study of cytomegalovirus exposure and HLA in healthy donors. The data were produced by immunoSEQ multiplex PCR, yet TCRdb's version contains in-frame clones alone and is incomplete. Here the sample spans about 200,000 clones, over 65% being singletons. Specimen: PBMCs. These receptors were taken from a young woman in good health and CMV-seronegative.

CDR3 nucleotides: TGTGCCAGCAGCGCTACTAGCGGCCCGTCTTACGAGCAGTACTTC. Translating gives CASSATSGPSYEQYF. The gene calls are TRBV5-4 and TRBJ2-7; 8 nucleotides match TRBD2. V was pared by 4 bases and J by 4 bases, with 10 bases of the junction left unmatched. CDR1 is SGHNT and CDR2 is YYREEE in the germline V gene (reference sequence). The CDR3 loop spans 15 amino acids.

This chain uses TRBV27 with TRBJ2-2; TRBD1 matches at 9 bases. In germline, CDR1 is MNHEY, CDR2 SMNVEV (reference sequence). Germline trimming cut 6 bases from V and 3 bases from J; bases unmatched to any gene: 5. This CDR3 is built from 15 residues. CDR3 region: CASRRDRVDTGELFF. The DNA of the CDR3 is TGTGCCAGCAGACGGGACAGGGTTGACACCGGGGAGCTGTTTTTT.

The chain uses TRBV2 and TRBJ1-2, with 7 nucleotides matching TRBD1. Germline CDR1 and CDR2: SNHLY and FYNNEI. This CDR3 has 15 amino acids. Losses at the gene ends were 4 bases for V and 8 bases for J; bases not matched to a gene: 13. Written as DNA, the CDR3 is TGTGCCAGCAGTGCCCAAATCGGGACAGCTCGAGGCTACACCTTC. Amino acid sequence: CASSAQIGTARGYTF.

This chain links TRBV7-9 with TRBJ2-7; 11 nucleotides agree with TRBD1. Germline V lookup: CDR1 SEHNR, CDR2 FQNEAQ (reference sequence). J lost 1 base, V lost 5 bases, and 7 bases had no gene match. The length of the CDR3 is 16 residues. The CDR3 sequence: CASSTPGTGGSYEQYF. The DNA of the CDR3 is TGTGCCAGCAGCACCCCCGGGACAGGGGGATCCTACGAGCAGTACTTC.

The chain's CDR3 is CASSETGTGAHEQYF. As DNA, the CDR3 is TGTGCCAGCAGTGAGACCGGGACAGGGGCCCACGAGCAGTACTTC. The genes are TRBV6-1 and TRBJ2-7, with TRBD1 matching 10 bases. This CDR3 has 15 residues. The germline V gene encodes CDR1 MNHNS and CDR2 SASEGT. V lost 3 bases, J lost 5 bases, and 7 bases stayed unmatched.

The genes are TRBV4-2 and TRBJ1-2; possibly TRBD1 for D (6 bases). The CDR3 length is 12 residues. Trimming stripped 4 bases from V and 8 bases from J, with 11 bases between. Germline V gene lookup returns CDR1 LGHNA and CDR2 YNFKEQ. This CDR3 reads CASSREGGGYTF. CDR3 sequence (DNA): TGTGCCAGCAGCCGAGAAGGGGGGGGCTACACCTTC.

This clone was picked up a small number of times. The chain has TRBV5-5 and TRBJ1-4, with D possibly matching TRBD1 (5 bases). Germline-derived CDR1 and CDR2 are SGHKS and YYEKEE (reference sequence). Trimming removed 0 bases from V and 0 bases from J, with 9 bases in between. The CDR3 spans 16 residues. The CDR3 region has the DNA TGTGCCAGCAGCTTGGGTCAGGGCGCAACTAATGAAAAACTGTTTTTT. Its translation: CASSLGQGATNEKLFF.

The chain couples TRBV4-2 to TRBJ1-1, with a possible D match to TRBD1 (5 bases). This CDR3 spans 15 amino acids. Germline V CDR1 and CDR2: LGHNA, YNFKEQ. Trimming removed 5 bases at V and 2 bases at J, with 15 bases between. DNA for the CDR3: TGTGCCAGCAGCGACCAGGGCAGTTATAACACTGAAGCTTTCTTT. This codes for CASSDQGSYNTEAFF.

The V gene is TRBV6-6, the J gene TRBJ2-2; D may correspond to TRBD1 or TRBD2 (6 bases each). The CDR3 length is 16 residues. Germline lookup yields CDR1 MNHNY and CDR2 SVGAGI (reference sequence). V lost 2 bases, J lost 4 bases, and 14 bases lay in between. CDR3 bases: TGTGCCAGCAGTTACCCCGGGGGCCTGGGCACCGGGGAGCTGTTTTTT. Translating gives CASSYPGGLGTGELFF.

The chain has TRBV9 and TRBJ1-5; 8 bases fit TRBD1. Trimming cost V 0 bases and J 6 bases; bases outside gene matches: 8. The CDR3 loop spans 16 amino acids. Germline CDR1 is SGDLS and CDR2 is YYNGEE. CDR3 residues: CASSVGAGGAGQPQHF. The CDR3 bases are TGTGCCAGCAGCGTAGGGGCAGGGGGCGCGGGTCAGCCCCAGCATTTT.

For the CDR3, the DNA is TGTGCCAGCAGTGACAGGCTGGCCTATGGCTACACCTTC. This sequence encodes CASSDRLAYGYTF. The chain couples TRBV2 to TRBJ1-2; D gene ambiguous. V dropped 3 bases and J dropped 4 bases, with 9 bases sitting between them. The CDR3 extends over 13 amino acids. Germline CDR1 reads SNHLY; CDR2 reads FYNNEI. The full variable domain, its missing parts supplied by reference TRBV2 and TRBJ1-2, is EPEVTQTPSHQVTQMGQEVILRCVPISNHLYFYWYRQILGQKVEFLVSFYNNEISEKSEIFDDQFSVERPDGSNFTLKIRSTKLEDSAMYFCASSDRLAYGYTFGSGTRLTVV.

This sequence joins TRBV19 and TRBJ2-3; 10 nucleotides agree with TRBD1. This CDR3 comprises 15 residues. With V trimmed by 5 bases and J by 4 bases, 6 bases remained unmatched. Germline V lookup: CDR1 LNHDA, CDR2 SQIVND (reference sequence). CDR3: CASSASGTGADTQYF. Written as DNA, the CDR3 is TGTGCCAGTAGTGCATCCGGGACAGGGGCAGATACGCAGTATTTT.

The V gene is TRBV5-4, the J gene TRBJ2-5, with D possibly being TRBD1 (7 bases). This CDR3 is 12 amino acids long. The germline gives CDR1 SGHNT, CDR2 YYREEE (reference sequence). Trimming cost V 4 bases and J 7 bases, with 11 bases left between them. The CDR3 DNA follows: TGTGCCAGCAGCCCGGAGGGGGCGACCCAGTACTTC. As protein: CASSPEGATQYF.

The J gene is TRBJ2-1, the V gene TRBV27, with 10 bases identical to TRBD1. Trimming at V came to 2 bases and at J to 6 bases, leaving 4 bases not matched to a gene. This CDR3 contains 15 residues. Germline lookup yields CDR1 MNHEY and CDR2 SMNVEV (reference sequence). The CDR3 DNA reads TGTGCCAGCAGTTTACCCAGGACAGGGGGCAATGAGCAGTTCTTC. Its protein is CASSLPRTGGNEQFF.

The chain joins TRBV9 to TRBJ1-4; D is possibly TRBD1 (6 bases). The germline V gene has CDR1 SGDLS and CDR2 YYNGEE. Trimming took 4 bases from V and 5 from J, leaving 21 bases between them. The CDR3 contains 17 residues. This chain's CDR3 is CASSRGVSRESNEKLFF. The CDR3 nucleotides read TGTGCCAGCAGCAGGGGGGTTTCCCGGGAATCAAATGAAAAACTGTTTTTT.

This clone was found a few times. This chain uses TRBV6-5 with TRBJ2-7; the D gene could be TRBD1 or TRBD2 (5 bases each). Looked up from germline, CDR1 is MNHEY and CDR2 is SVGAGI. This CDR3 has 15 residues. Trimming took off 5 bases at V and 2 bases at J, with 16 bases between the two ends. Written as DNA, the CDR3 is TGTGCCAGCAGTGCCCGGGGACGGCAGCCCTACGAGCAGTACTTC. This gives the protein CASSARGRQPYEQYF.

The chain uses TRBV5-4 and TRBJ2-7, with 9 bases lining up with TRBD1. The CDR3 runs 15 residues. Germline V CDR1 and CDR2: SGHNT, YYREEE (reference sequence). Trimming at V came to 4 bases and at J to 9 bases, leaving 14 bases not matched to a gene. As DNA, the CDR3 is TGTGCCAGCAGCGAGGCCGGGACAGGGAACTCCCTGCAGTACTTC. Protein: CASSEAGTGNSLQYF.

For the CDR3, the DNA is TGTGCCACCAGCAGAGAGGGGCGCGGGGGGCTAGAGACCCAGTACTTC. Translation: CATSREGRGGLETQYF. V is TRBV15 and J is TRBJ2-5; TRBD2 aligns across 8 bases. Germline CDR1 reads LNHNV; CDR2 reads YYDKDF (reference sequence). This CDR3 has 16 residues. V gave up 0 bases and J gave up 4 bases; unmatched junction bases: 7.

The V call is TRBV28, the J call TRBJ2-3; D is uncertain. Per germline, CDR1 MDHEN and CDR2 SYDVKM. The CDR3 covers 12 residues. V shed 3 bases and J shed 7 bases, with 8 bases lying between them. The CDR3 loop is CASSFGSYTQYF. The CDR3 region has the DNA TGTGCCAGCAGTTTTGGCAGTTATACGCAGTATTTT.

The chain has TRBV9 and TRBJ1-1; D is perhaps TRBD1 (5 bases). V shed 4 bases and J shed 7 bases, with 17 bases lying between them. This CDR3 region has 14 residues. CDR1 and CDR2 from the germline V gene are SGDLS and YYNGEE. The CDR3 reads CASSPQGYRGEAFF. The CDR3, as DNA: TGTGCCAGCAGCCCCCAGGGATATAGGGGTGAAGCTTTCTTT.